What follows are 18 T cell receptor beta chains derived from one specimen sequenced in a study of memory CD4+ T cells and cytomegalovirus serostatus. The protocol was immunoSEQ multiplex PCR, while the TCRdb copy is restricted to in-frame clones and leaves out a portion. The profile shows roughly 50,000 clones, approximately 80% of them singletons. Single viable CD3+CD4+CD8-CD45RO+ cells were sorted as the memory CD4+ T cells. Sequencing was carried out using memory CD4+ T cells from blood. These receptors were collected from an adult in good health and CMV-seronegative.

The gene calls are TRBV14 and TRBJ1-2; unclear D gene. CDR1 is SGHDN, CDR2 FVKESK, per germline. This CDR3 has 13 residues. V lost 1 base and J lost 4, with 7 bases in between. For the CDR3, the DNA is TGTGCCAGCAGCCAAGTAGGAGCCTATGGCTACACCTTC. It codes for CASSQVGAYGYTF.

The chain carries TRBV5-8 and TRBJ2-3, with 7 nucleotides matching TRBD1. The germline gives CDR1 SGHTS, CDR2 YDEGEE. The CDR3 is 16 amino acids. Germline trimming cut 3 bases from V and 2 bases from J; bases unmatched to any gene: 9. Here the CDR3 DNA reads TGTGCCAGCAGCTCGGTCCGGGACAGACCCACAGATACGCAGTATTTT. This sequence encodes CASSSVRDRPTDTQYF.

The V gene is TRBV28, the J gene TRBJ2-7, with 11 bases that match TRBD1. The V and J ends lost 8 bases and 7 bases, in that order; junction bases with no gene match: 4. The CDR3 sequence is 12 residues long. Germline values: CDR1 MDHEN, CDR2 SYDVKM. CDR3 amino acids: CASGQGAREQYF. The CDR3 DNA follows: TGTGCCAGCGGACAGGGGGCGAGAGAGCAGTACTTC. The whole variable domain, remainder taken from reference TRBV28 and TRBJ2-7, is DVKVTQSSRYLVKRTGEKVFLECVQDMDHENMFWYRQDPGLGLRLIYFSYDVKMKEKGDIPEGYSVSREKKERFSLILESASTNQTSMYLCASGQGAREQYFGPGTRLTVT.

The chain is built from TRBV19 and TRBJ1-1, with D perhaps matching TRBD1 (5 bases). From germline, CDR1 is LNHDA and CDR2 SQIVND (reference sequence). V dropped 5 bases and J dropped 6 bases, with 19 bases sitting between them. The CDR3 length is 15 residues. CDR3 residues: CASSQGAGLISEAFF. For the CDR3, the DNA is TGTGCCAGTAGTCAGGGTGCGGGGTTAATCTCTGAAGCTTTCTTT. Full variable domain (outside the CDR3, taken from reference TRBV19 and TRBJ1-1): DGGITQSPKYLFRKEGQNVTLSCEQNLNHDAMYWYRQDPGQGLRLIYYSQIVNDFQKGDIAEGYSVSREKKESFPLTVTSAQKNPTAFYLCASSQGAGLISEAFFGQGTRLTVV.

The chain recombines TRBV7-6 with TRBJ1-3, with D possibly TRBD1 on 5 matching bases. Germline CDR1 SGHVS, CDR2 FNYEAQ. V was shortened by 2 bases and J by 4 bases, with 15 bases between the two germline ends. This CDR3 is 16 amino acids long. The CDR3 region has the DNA TGTGCCAGCAGCTTAAATCAGGGAACTGCAGGAAACACCATATATTTT. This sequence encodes CASSLNQGTAGNTIYF.

The CDR3 loop is CASTEQETYGYTF. DNA of the CDR3: TGTGCCAGCACGGAACAGGAAACCTATGGCTACACCTTC. The chain couples TRBV7-9 to TRBJ1-2, with a weak D call TRBD1 (5 bases). Germline CDR1 and CDR2: SEHNR and FQNEAQ (reference sequence). V was trimmed by 7 bases and J by 4 bases, leaving 13 bases between them. The CDR3 has 13 amino acids.

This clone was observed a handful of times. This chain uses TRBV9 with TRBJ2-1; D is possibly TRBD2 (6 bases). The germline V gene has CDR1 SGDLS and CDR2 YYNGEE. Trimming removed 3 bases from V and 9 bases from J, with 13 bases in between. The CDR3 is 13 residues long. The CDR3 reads CASSGDFGGEQFF. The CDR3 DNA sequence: TGTGCCAGCAGCGGGGACTTTGGAGGTGAGCAGTTCTTC.

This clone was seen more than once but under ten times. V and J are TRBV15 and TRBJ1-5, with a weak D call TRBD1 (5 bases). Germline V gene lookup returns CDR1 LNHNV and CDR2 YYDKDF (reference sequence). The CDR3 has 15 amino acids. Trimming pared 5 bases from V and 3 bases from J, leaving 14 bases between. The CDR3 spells CATSVTRDVNQPQHF. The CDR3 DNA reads TGTGCCACCAGCGTAACCAGGGATGTCAATCAGCCCCAGCATTTT.

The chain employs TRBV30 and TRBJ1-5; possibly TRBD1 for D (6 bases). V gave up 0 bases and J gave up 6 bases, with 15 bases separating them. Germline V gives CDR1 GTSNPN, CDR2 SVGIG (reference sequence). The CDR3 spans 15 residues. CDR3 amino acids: CAWSVGPGDFQPQHF. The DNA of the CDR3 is TGTGCCTGGAGTGTTGGTCCAGGGGATTTTCAGCCCCAGCATTTT.

This CDR3 is CASSRGGSNWAQHF. The CDR3 DNA reads TGTGCCAGCAGTCGGGGGGGGTCCAATTGGGCCCAGCATTTT. The V gene is TRBV7-9, the J gene TRBJ1-5, with a weak D call TRBD1 (5 bases). V was pared by 6 bases and J by 11 bases, with 20 bases between. This CDR3 comprises 14 residues. CDR1 and CDR2 (germline): SEHNR, FQNEAQ (reference sequence).

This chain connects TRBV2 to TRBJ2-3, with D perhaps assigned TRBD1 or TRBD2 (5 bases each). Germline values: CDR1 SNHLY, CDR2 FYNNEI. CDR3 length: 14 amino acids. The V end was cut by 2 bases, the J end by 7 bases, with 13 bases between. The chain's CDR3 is CASSERGRGNTQYF. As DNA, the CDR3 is TGTGCCAGCAGTGAAAGGGGACGTGGAAATACGCAGTATTTT.

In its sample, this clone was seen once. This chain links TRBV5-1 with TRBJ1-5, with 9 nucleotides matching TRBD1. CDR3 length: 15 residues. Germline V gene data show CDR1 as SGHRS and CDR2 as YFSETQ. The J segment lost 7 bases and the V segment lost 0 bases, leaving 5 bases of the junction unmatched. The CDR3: CASSLGPGQGQPQHF. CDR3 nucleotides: TGCGCCAGCAGCTTGGGGCCGGGACAGGGCCAGCCCCAGCATTTT.

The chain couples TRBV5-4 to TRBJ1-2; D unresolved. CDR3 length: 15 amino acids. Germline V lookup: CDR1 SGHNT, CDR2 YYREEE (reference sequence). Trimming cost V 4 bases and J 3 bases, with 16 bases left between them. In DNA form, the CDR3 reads TGTGCCAGCAGCCTCGACGGAGAACCGTACTATGGCTACACCTTC. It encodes CASSLDGEPYYGYTF.

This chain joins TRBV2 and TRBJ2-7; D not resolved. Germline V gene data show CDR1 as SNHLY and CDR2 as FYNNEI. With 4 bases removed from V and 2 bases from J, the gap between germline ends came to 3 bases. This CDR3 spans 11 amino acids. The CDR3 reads CASSATYEQYF. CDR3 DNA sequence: TGTGCCAGCAGTGCGACCTACGAGCAGTACTTC.

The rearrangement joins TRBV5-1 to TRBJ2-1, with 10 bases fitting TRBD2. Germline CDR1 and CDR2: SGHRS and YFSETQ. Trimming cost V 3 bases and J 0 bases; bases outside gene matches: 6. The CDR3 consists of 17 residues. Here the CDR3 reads CASSSASGSRSYNEQFF. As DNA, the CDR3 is TGCGCCAGCAGCTCGGCTAGCGGGAGCCGCTCCTACAATGAGCAGTTCTTC.

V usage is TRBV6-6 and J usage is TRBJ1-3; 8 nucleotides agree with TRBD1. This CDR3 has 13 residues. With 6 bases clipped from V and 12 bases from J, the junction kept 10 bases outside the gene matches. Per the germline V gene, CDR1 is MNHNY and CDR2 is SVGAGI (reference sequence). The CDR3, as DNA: TGTGCCAGCAGGGGCGGACAGGGTTTAAGCATATATTTT. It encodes CASRGGQGLSIYF.

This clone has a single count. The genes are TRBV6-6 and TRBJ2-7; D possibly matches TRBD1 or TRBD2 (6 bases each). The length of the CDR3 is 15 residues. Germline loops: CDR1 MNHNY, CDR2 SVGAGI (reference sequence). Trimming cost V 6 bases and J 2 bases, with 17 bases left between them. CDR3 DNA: TGTGCCAGCAGGTGGGGGTCGGGGGCCCCCTACGAGCAGTACTTC. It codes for CASRWGSGAPYEQYF.

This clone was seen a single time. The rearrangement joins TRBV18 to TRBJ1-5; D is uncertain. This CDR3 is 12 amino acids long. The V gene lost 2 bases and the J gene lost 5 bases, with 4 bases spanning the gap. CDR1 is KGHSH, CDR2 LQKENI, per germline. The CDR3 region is CASSPGDQPQHF. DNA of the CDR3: TGTGCCAGCTCACCAGGGGATCAGCCCCAGCATTTT.